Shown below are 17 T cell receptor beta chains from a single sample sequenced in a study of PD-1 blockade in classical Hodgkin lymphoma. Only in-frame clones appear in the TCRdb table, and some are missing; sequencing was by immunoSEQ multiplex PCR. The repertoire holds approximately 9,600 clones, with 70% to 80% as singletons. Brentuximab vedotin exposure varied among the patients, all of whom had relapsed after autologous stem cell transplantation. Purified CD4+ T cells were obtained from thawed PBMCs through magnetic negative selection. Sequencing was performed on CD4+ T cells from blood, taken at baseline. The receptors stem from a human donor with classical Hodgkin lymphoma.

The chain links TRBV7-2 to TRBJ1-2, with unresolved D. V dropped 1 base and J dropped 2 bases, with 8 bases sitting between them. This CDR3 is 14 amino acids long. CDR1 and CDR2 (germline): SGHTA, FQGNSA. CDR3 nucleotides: TGTGCCAGCAGCTTAGACGCCAGGAACTATGGCTACACCTTC. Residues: CASSLDARNYGYTF.

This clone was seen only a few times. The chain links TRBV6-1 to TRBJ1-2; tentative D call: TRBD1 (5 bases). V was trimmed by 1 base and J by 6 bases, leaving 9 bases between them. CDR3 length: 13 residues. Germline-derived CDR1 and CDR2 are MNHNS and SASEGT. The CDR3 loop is CASSEGQQDGYTF. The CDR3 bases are TGTGCCAGCAGTGAAGGACAGCAGGATGGCTACACCTTC.

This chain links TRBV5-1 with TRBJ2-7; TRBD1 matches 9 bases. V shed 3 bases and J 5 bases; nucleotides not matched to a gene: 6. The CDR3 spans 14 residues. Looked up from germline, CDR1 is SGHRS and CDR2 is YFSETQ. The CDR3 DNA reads TGCGCCAGCAGCTGGCGGACAGGGGCCGACGAGCAGTACTTC. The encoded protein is CASSWRTGADEQYF.

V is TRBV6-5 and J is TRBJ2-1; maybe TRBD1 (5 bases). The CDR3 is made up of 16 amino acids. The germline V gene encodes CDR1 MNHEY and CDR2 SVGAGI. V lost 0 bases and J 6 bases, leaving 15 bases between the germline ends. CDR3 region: CASSYSEGAPSNEQFF. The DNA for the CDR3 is TGTGCCAGCAGTTACTCGGAAGGGGCCCCTTCCAATGAGCAGTTCTTC.

The CDR3: CASSPGHLQETQYF. In DNA form, the CDR3 reads TGTGCCAGCAGCCCCGGACATTTACAAGAGACCCAGTACTTC. The V gene is TRBV5-4, the J gene TRBJ2-5; the D gene is possibly TRBD1 (5 bases). The CDR3 totals 14 residues. CDR1 is SGHNT and CDR2 is YYREEE in the germline V gene (reference sequence). V was shortened by 4 bases and J by 2 bases, with 12 bases between the two germline ends.

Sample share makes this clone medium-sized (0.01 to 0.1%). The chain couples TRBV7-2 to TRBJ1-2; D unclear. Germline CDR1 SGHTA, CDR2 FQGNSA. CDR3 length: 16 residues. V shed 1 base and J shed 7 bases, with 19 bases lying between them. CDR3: CASSLGRPATRGGYTF. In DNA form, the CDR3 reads TGTGCCAGCAGCTTAGGAAGGCCCGCCACCCGAGGTGGCTACACCTTC.

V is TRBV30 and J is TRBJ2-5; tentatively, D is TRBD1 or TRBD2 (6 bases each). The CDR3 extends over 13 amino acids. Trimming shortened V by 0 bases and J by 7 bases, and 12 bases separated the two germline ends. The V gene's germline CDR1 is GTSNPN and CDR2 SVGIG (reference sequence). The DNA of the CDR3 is TGTGCCTGGAGTGTTCGGGGGCGCGGGACCCAGTACTTC. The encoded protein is CAWSVRGRGTQYF.

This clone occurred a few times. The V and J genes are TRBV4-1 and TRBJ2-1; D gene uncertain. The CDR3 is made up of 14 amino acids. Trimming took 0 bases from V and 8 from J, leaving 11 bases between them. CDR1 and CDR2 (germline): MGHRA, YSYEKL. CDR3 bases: TGCGCCAGCAGCCAAGATCTAGGCGAGGATGAGCAGTTCTTC. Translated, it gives CASSQDLGEDEQFF.

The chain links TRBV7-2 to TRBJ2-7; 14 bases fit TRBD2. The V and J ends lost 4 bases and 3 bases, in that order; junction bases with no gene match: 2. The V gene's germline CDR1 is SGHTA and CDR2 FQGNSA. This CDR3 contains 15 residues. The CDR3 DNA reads TGTGCCAGCAGCTCCGGGACTAGCGGGGGCTACGAGCAGTACTTC. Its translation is CASSSGTSGGYEQYF.

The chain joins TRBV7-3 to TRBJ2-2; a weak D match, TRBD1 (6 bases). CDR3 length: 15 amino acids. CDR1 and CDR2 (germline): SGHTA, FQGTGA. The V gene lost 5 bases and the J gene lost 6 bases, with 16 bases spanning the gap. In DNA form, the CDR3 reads TGTGCCAGCAGCGCAGGGGCGAGTTTCCCCGGGGAGCTGTTTTTT. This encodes CASSAGASFPGELFF.

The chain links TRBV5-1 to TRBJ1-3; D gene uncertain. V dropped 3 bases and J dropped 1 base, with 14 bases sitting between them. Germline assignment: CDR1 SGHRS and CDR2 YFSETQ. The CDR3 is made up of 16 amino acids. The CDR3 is CASSYLQYSSGNTIYF. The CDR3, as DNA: TGCGCCAGCAGCTACCTCCAGTACTCGTCTGGAAACACCATATATTTT.

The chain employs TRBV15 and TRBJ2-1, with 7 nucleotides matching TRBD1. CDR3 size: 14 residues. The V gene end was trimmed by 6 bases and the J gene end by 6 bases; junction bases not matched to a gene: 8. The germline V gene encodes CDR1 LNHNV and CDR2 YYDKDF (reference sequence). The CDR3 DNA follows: TGTGCCACCAGGAGGGGGACAGAAACCAATGAGCAGTTCTTC. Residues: CATRRGTETNEQFF.

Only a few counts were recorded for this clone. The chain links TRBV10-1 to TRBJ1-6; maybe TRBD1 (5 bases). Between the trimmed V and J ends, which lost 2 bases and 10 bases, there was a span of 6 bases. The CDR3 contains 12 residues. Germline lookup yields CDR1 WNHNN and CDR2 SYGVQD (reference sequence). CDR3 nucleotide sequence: TGCGCCAGCAGTGAGGGGGCCTCACCCCTCCACTTT. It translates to CASSEGASPLHF.

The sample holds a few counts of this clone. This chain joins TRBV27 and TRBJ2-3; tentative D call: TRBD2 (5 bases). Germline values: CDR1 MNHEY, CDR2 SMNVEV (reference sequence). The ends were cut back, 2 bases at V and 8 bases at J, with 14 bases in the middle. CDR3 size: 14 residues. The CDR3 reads CASSLLTPGGTQYF. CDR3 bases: TGTGCCAGCAGTTTACTCACCCCCGGAGGTACGCAGTATTTT.

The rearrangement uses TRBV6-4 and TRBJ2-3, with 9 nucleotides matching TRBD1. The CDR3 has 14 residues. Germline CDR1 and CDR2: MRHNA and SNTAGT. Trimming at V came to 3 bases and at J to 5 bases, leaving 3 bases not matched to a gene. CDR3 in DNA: TGTGCCAGCAGTGAACAGGGGGCTAAAGATACGCAGTATTTT. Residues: CASSEQGAKDTQYF.

Written as DNA, the CDR3 is TGTGCCAGCAGCAGGACTAGCGGGGAGCTGTTTTTT. Amino acids: CASSRTSGELFF. V is TRBV5-5 and J is TRBJ2-2, with 7 bases matching TRBD2. Germline V gene sequence: CDR1 SGHKS, CDR2 YYEKEE (reference sequence). The CDR3 contains 12 residues. V lost 4 bases, J lost 7 bases, and 1 base stayed unmatched.

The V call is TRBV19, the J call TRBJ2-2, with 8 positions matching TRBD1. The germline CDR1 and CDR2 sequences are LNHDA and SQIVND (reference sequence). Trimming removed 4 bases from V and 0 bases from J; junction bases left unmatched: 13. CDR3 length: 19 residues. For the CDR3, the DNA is TGTGCCAGTAGTACCCGGCCCGGACAGGGCGCTACGAACACCGGGGAGCTGTTTTTT. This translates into CASSTRPGQGATNTGELFF.